The 5 T cell receptor beta chains below were found in one sample sequenced in a study of T cell responses to AZD1222 COVID-19 vaccine. The repertoire was sequenced with immunoSEQ multiplex PCR; TCRdb's copy has only in-frame clones and lacks some. This sample has about 50,000 clones; 75% to 90% occur once, and the top ten carry roughly 19%. Sequenced here: peripheral blood, sampled on day 0 of MenACWY control vaccination. The receptor set was obtained from an adult in good health.

The chain recombines TRBV4-3 with TRBJ1-2; 8 bases match TRBD1. CDR1 is LGHNA, CDR2 YSLEER, per germline. The CDR3 has 14 residues. J gave up 2 bases and V 2 bases, and 1 base lay outside the gene matches. The chain's CDR3 is CASSQYRGNYGYTF. The CDR3 DNA sequence: TGCGCCAGCAGCCAATACAGGGGGAACTATGGCTACACCTTC.

The chain is built from TRBV28 and TRBJ2-7; the match to TRBD1 covers 8 bases. CDR3 size: 14 residues. CDR1 and CDR2 (germline): MDHEN, SYDVKM. After removal of 4 bases from V and 3 bases from J, the junction contained 5 bases not matched to a gene. The CDR3 nucleotides read TGTGCCAGCAGTTCAGCGGACAGGGTCTACGAGCAGTACTTC. This translates into CASSSADRVYEQYF.

The V gene is TRBV2, the J gene TRBJ2-5; 8 positions match TRBD1. This CDR3 spans 15 amino acids. Germline-derived CDR1 and CDR2 are SNHLY and FYNNEI. V trimming: 5 bases; J trimming: 4 bases; junction bases outside the gene matches: 9. CDR3 amino acids: CASSRRGQGGETQYF. Written as DNA, the CDR3 is TGTGCCAGCAGTCGCCGAGGACAGGGCGGAGAGACCCAGTACTTC.

This clone was detected only once. The chain links TRBV19 to TRBJ1-5; D is unclear. Trimming cost V 4 bases and J 8 bases, with 12 bases left between them. CDR1 is LNHDA, CDR2 SQIVND, per germline (reference sequence). The CDR3 covers 13 residues. The CDR3 region is CASSSEGAKPQHF. The DNA for the CDR3 is TGTGCCAGTAGTAGTGAAGGTGCTAAGCCCCAGCATTTT.

V gene TRBV7-9 combines with J gene TRBJ2-7; D unclear. The ends were cut back, 4 bases at V and 6 bases at J, with 10 bases in the middle. Germline V lookup: CDR1 SEHNR, CDR2 FQNEAQ (reference sequence). The CDR3 length is 12 residues. As DNA, the CDR3 is TGTGCCAGCAGCTACTACGGGCCCGAGCAGTACTTC. Its translation: CASSYYGPEQYF.